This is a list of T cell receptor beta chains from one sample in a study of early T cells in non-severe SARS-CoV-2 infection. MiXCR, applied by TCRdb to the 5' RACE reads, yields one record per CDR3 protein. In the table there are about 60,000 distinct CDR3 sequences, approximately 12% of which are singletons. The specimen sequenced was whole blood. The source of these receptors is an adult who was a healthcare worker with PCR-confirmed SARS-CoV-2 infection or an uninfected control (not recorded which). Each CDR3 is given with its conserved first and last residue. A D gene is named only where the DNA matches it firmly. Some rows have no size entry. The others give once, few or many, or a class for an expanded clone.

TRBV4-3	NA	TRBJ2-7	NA	CASSPRGYSDEQYF	TGCGCCAGCAGTCCCAGGGGATACTCGGACGAGCAGTACTTC
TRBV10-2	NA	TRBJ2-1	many	CASSVLPDNEQFF	TGCGCCAGCAGTGTTTTGCCGGACAATGAGCAGTTCTTC
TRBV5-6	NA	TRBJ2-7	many	CASQISGGEQYF	TGTGCCAGCCAGATTTCCGGGGGAGAGCAGTACTTC
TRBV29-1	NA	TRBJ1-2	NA	CSYQRAEGGYTF	TGCAGCTACCAGAGGGCGGAAGGCGGCTACACCTTC
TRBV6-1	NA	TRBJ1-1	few	CATLRFAEAFF	TGTGCCACCCTCCGGTTCGCTGAAGCTTTCTTT
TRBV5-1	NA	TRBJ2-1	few	CASSQSNEQFF	TGCGCCAGCAGCCAAAGCAATGAGCAGTTCTTC
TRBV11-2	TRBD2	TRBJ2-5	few	CASSSQTSGGYYQETQYF	TGTGCCAGCAGCTCACAGACTAGCGGGGGATACTACCAAGAGACCCAGTACTTC
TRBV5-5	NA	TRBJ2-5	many	CASTFQGFGETQYF	TGTGCCAGCACCTTTCAGGGATTTGGGGAGACCCAGTACTTC
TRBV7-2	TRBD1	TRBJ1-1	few	CASSLGGQGAVRAFF	TGTGCCAGCAGCTTAGGAGGACAGGGGGCGGTTAGGGCTTTCTTT
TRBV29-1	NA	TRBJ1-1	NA	CSVVPNTGKAEAFF	TGCAGCGTTGTCCCGAATACAGGGAAGGCTGAAGCTTTCTTT
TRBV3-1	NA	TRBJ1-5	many	CASSRGQFGNSNQPQHF	TGTGCCAGCAGCCGAGGGCAGTTCGGGAATAGCAATCAGCCCCAGCATTTT
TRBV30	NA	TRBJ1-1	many	CAWSVSTEAFF	TGTGCCTGGAGTGTAAGCACTGAAGCTTTCTTT
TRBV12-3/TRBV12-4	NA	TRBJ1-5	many	CASSLEGLSGQPQHF	TGTGCCAGCAGTTTAGAGGGGCTCTCCGGTCAGCCCCAGCATTTT
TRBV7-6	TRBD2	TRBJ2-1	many	CASSLGLAPEQFF	TGTGCCAGCAGCTTAGGACTAGCGCCCGAGCAGTTCTTC
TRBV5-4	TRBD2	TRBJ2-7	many	CASSPRLAGEEQYF	TGTGCCAGCAGCCCCAGACTAGCGGGAGAAGAGCAGTACTTC
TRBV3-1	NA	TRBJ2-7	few	CASSQERGRAYEQYF	TGTGCCAGCAGCCAAGAGCGGGGGCGGGCCTACGAGCAGTACTTC
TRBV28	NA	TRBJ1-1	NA	CASSLGTQTEAFF	TGTGCCAGCAGTTTAGGCACCCAAACTGAAGCTTTCTTT
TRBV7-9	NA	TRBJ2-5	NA	CASSLVSLAKETQYF	TGTGCCAGCAGCTTAGTCAGTCTAGCAAAAGAGACCCAGTACTTC
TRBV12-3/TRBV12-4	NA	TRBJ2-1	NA	CASSLGTGVSNEQFF	TGTGCCAGCAGTTTAGGAACGGGAGTTTCCAATGAGCAGTTCTTC
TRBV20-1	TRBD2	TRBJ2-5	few	CSANSGGWEETQYF	TGCAGTGCTAATAGCGGGGGCTGGGAAGAGACCCAGTACTTC